This TCR beta chain was identified during a study of blood T cell repertoires in COVID-19. Study details: Sources were T cells, B-cell-depleted T cells, or PBMCs; the material itself was cDNA or gDNA.

This clone was seen just once. Each recovered donor of Cohort 3 presented with two negative PCRs, clearance, or symptom resolution. Libraries were prepared by immunoSEQ multiplex PCR; TCRdb keeps only in-frame clonotypes and omits some of them. The sample lists about 130,000 clones; roughly 80% were seen once. V lost 6 bases and J 0 bases, leaving 14 bases between the germline ends. CDR3 length: 15 amino acids. Germline values: CDR1 KGHSH, CDR2 LQKENI. This sequence joins TRBV18 and TRBJ1-1; TRBD1 might be the D (6 bases). The TCR comes from a man aged 45-65 years who had recovered from COVID-19. The specimen was PBMCs or T cells enriched from blood (not recorded which). This chain's CDR3 is CASSTGFGMNTEAFF. The CDR3 DNA reads as TGTGCCAGCTCCACAGGGTTCGGGATGAACACTGAAGCTTTCTTT.